The clone carrying this T cell receptor beta chain was detected once. The data are from a study of CD8 T cells in Susac syndrome. TEMRA cells were enriched by FACS, while CD8+ and CD4+ T cells were obtained through a negative isolation that was performed magnetically. Random hexamers primed reverse transcription of about 0.45 to 1 ug RNA. Using its own MiXCR run on the immunoSEQ multiplex PCR reads, TCRdb lists one record per CDR3 protein. The data hold about 400,000 distinct CDR3 sequences, with 75% to 90% observed a single time. This clonotype originated in a human donor with multiple sclerosis. Sequencing was performed on CD8+ T cells from PBMCs.

CDR3 region: CASRSIPPEQFF. CDR3 DNA: TGTGCCAGCAGGAGTATCCCCCCTGAGCAGTTCTTC. The rearrangement links TRBV28 to TRBJ2-1; no definite D call. The germline V gene encodes CDR1 MDHEN and CDR2 SYDVKM. The CDR3 loop spans 12 amino acids. Trimming took 6 bases from V and 9 from J, leaving 12 bases between them.